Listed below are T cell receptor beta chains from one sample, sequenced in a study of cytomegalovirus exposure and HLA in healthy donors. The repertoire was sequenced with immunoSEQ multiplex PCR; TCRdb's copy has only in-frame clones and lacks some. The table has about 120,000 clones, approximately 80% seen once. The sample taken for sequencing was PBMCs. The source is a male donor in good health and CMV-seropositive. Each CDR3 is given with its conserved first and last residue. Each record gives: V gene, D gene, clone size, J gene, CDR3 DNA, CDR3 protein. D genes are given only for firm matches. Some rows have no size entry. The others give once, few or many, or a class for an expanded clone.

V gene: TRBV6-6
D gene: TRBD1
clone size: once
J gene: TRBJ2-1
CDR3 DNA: TGTGCCAGCAGTTACCCCGGACAGGGAACCAATGAGCAGTTCTTC
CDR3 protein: CASSYPGQGTNEQFF

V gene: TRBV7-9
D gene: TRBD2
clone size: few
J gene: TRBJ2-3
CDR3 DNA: TGTTCCAGCAGCGGAACCCGGACTAGCGCCACAGATACGCAGTATTTT
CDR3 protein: CSSSGTRTSATDTQYF

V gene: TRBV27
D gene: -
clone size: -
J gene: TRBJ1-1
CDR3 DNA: TGTGCCAGCAGTTTCAGGGAAAACACTGAAGCTTTCTTT
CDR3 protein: CASSFRENTEAFF

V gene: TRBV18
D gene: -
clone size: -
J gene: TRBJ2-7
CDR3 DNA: TGTGCCAGCTCACCACCGTCCTACGGCCAGGGGAGCTCCTACGAGCAGTACTTC
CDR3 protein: CASSPPSYGQGSSYEQYF

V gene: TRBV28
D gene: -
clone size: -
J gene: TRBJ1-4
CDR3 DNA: TGTGCCAGCAGGGTGGGGGGGTGGGAAAAACTGTTTTTT
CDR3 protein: CASRVGGWEKLFF

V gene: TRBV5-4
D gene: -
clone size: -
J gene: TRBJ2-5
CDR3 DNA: TGTGCCAGCAGCCCCAAAGGGGGGGGGCCAGAGACCCAGTACTTC
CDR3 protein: CASSPKGGGPETQYF

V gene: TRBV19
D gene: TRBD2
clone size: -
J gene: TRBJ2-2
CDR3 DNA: TGTGCCAGTAGTAGAAATAGGGCGGGGGGAACCGGGGAGCTGTTTTTT
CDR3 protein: CASSRNRAGGTGELFF

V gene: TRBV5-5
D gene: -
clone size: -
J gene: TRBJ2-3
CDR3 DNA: TGTGCCAGCAGCTTGGCCGAACAGGGAGGGTGGGATACGCAGTATTTT
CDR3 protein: CASSLAEQGGWDTQYF

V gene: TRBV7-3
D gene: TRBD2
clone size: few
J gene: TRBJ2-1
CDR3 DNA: TGTGCCAGCAGCAGAACTAGCGGGGCCTACAATGAGCAGTTCTTC
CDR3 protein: CASSRTSGAYNEQFF

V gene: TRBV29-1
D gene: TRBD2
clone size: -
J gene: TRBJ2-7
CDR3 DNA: TGCAGCGTTGACGGAGCGGGAGGGCCTAGGGAGCAGTACTTC
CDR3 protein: CSVDGAGGPREQYF

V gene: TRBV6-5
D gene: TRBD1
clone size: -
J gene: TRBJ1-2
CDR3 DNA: TGTGCCAGCAGTTACTCCTTCCCGGGACAGGGATATGGCTACACCTTC
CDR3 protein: CASSYSFPGQGYGYTF

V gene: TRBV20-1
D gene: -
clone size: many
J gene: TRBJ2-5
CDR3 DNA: TGCAGTGCGGAGTACCAAGAGACCCAGTACTTC
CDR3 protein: CSAEYQETQYF

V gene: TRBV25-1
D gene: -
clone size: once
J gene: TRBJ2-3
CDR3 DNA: TGTGCCAGCAGTGAATTCGAGCGACGGGGCACAGATACGCAGTATTTT
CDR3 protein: CASSEFERRGTDTQYF

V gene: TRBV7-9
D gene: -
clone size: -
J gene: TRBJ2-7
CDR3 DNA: TGTGCCAGCAGCTTCGGTCCCTACGAGCAGTACTTC
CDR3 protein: CASSFGPYEQYF

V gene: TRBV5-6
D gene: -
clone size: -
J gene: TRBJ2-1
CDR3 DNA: TGTGCCAGCAGCTTGGAGCAGGGGTTGTACAATGAGCAGTTCTTC
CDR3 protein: CASSLEQGLYNEQFF

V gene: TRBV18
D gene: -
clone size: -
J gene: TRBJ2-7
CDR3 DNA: TGTGCCAGCTCACCAAGGGGGGGCAAGAGCTACGAGCAGTACTTC
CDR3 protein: CASSPRGGKSYEQYF

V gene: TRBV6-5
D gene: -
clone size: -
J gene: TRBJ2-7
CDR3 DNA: TGTGCCAGCAGTGGCCCACTAGCTACCTACGAGCAGTACTTC
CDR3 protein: CASSGPLATYEQYF

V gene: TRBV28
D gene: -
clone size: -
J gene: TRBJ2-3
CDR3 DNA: TGTGCCAGCAGTCCTAGTGTGGTCGGTGATACGCAGTATTTT
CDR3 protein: CASSPSVVGDTQYF

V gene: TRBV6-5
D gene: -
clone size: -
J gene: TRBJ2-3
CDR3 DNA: TGTGCCAGCCGTAATGAACAGGGACGGGATACGCAGTATTTT
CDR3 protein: CASRNEQGRDTQYF